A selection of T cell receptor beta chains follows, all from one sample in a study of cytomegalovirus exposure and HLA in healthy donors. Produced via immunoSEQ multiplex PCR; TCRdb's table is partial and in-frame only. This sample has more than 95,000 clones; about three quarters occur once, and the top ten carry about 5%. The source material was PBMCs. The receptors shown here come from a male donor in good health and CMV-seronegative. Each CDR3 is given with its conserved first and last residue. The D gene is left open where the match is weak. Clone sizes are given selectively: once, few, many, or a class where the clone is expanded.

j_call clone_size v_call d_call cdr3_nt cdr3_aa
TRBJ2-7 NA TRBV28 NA TGTGCCAGCAGTTTAGGGGAGACTGAAGGGCTCTACGAGCAGTACTTC CASSLGETEGLYEQYF
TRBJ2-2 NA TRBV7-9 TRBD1 TGTTCCAGCAGCACCATTCCCGGGACAGGATCGAACACCGGGGAGCTGTTTTTT CSSSTIPGTGSNTGELFF
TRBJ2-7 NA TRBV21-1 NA TGTGCCAGCAGCAAAGAAAAGACAGACTCCTACGAGCAGTACTTC CASSKEKTDSYEQYF
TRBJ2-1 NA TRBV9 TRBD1 TGTGCCAGCAGCGTAGATGGGACAGGGGGACACAATGAGCAGTTCTTC CASSVDGTGGHNEQFF
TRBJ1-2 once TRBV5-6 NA TGTGCCAGCAGCGCCGGGGGGGAATATGGCTACACCTTC CASSAGGEYGYTF
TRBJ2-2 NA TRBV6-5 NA TGTGCCAGCAGTTACGACTCGGGCACCGGGGAGCTGTTTTTT CASSYDSGTGELFF
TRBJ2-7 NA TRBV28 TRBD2 TGTGCCAGCCAGACGGGGGGCTCCTACGAGCAGTACTTC CASQTGGSYEQYF
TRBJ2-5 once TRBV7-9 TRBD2 TGTGCCAGCAGCTCGGGACTAGCGGGAGCGGGGCCCCAGTACTTC CASSSGLAGAGPQYF
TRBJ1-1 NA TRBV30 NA TGTGCCTGGAGTGGGCAGACAGGTACCACTGAAGCTTTCTTT CAWSGQTGTTEAFF
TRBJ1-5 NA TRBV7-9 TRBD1 TGTGCCAGCAGCTCTGAAGACAGGGACAATCAGCCCCAGCATTTT CASSSEDRDNQPQHF
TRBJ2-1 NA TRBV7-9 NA TGTGCCAGCAGCTTGGCAGTCTCCTACAATGAGCAGTTCTTC CASSLAVSYNEQFF